The following is a TCR beta chain sequence with its context. Template material for amplifying TCR beta CDR3 regions consisted of RNA transcripts. A first-round RT-PCR of the TCR CDR3 used the HTBI primer set. TCRdb re-derived calls from the multiplex PCR reads in MiXCR, one entry per CDR3 protein. The sample holds around 690,000 distinct CDR3 sequences, 15% to 20% seen once. The entry originates in a study of T cells in Graves' hyperthyroidism and ophthalmopathy. On the study more broadly: Specimen type is peripheral blood, collected at initial diagnosis prior to any treatment.

Stable disease denoted Graves' hyperthyroidism without ophthalmopathy progression within 18 months. Uncontrolled infection, other autoimmune disease, pregnancy or lactation barred patients from enrollment. Diagnosis rested on symptoms, serum thyroxine and TRAb, thyroid ultrasound, and orbital computed tomography. The CDR3 extends over 15 amino acids. The germline CDR1 and CDR2 sequences are SGHVS and FNYEAQ. The V end was cut by 0 bases, the J end by 0 bases, with 8 bases between. Sequenced sample: blood. This chain links TRBV7-6 with TRBJ2-5; D is unresolved. The clonotype was recovered from a man in his fifties with Graves' hyperthyroidism. CDR3: CASSLAKQYQETQYF. The DNA of the CDR3 is TGTGCCAGCAGCTTAGCGAAGCAGTACCAAGAGACCCAGTACTTC. Variable domain in full (rest from reference TRBV7-6 and TRBJ2-5): GAGVSQSPRYKVTKRGQDVALRCDPISGHVSLYWYRQALGQGPEFLTYFNYEAQQDKSGLPNDRFSAERPEGSISTLTIQRTEQRDSAMYRCASSLAKQYQETQYFGPGTRLLVL.